These T cell receptor beta chains were read from a single sample in a study of shared clonotypes between healthy human individuals. TCRdb's table, derived via immunoSEQ multiplex PCR, lists solely in-frame clones and lacks some. Among about 1.5 million clones, 95% to 99% were seen once, and the ten largest hold about 0.4%. The sequencing input was naive CD4+ T cells sorted from blood. These receptors all stem from a man in his thirties or forties in good health. Both conserved end residues are part of each CDR3. A D gene is named only where the DNA matches it firmly. Clone size, where shown, is once, few, many, or a class for clones that have expanded.

.	TRBV5-8	once	TRBJ2-2	CASSLYGTANTGELFF	TGTGCCAGCAGCTTGTATGGGACGGCGAACACCGGGGAGCTGTTTTTT
.	TRBV7-7	.	TRBJ2-7	CASSLNTGTDEQYF	TGTGCTAGCAGCTTAAACACCGGTACGGACGAGCAGTACTTC
.	TRBV15	.	TRBJ2-7	CATSEGHLPYEQYF	TGTGCCACCAGCGAGGGACACCTGCCCTACGAGCAGTACTTC
.	TRBV30	.	TRBJ2-5	CAWSVGQLMPTQYF	TGTGCCTGGAGTGTTGGCCAGCTTATGCCGACCCAGTACTTC
.	TRBV27	.	TRBJ2-5	CASSSFPRETQYF	TGTGCCAGCAGTTCCTTCCCCCGAGAGACCCAGTACTTC
TRBD2	TRBV29-1	.	TRBJ2-3	CSVETSVDTQYF	TGCAGCGTTGAAACTAGCGTGGATACGCAGTATTTT
.	TRBV7-9	.	TRBJ2-2	CASSLAGSGELFF	TGTGCCAGCAGCTTAGCAGGGTCCGGGGAGCTGTTTTTT
TRBD2	TRBV7-8	.	TRBJ2-3	CASSLGMSSGSSADTQYF	TGTGCCAGCAGCTTAGGCATGTCCAGCGGGAGTAGCGCAGATACGCAGTATTTT
TRBD1	TRBV9	.	TRBJ2-6	CASMGTGESGANVLTF	TGTGCCAGCATGGGGACAGGGGAATCTGGGGCCAACGTCCTGACTTTC
TRBD1	TRBV7-9	.	TRBJ2-2	CASSRGTDPTGELFF	TGTGCCAGCAGCCGTGGGACAGACCCCACCGGGGAGCTGTTTTTT
.	TRBV29-1	.	TRBJ1-2	CSVAVGGLLGDDGYTF	TGCAGCGTTGCCGTAGGCGGCCTACTTGGGGATGATGGCTACACCTTC
.	TRBV28	.	TRBJ2-3	CASSERTEVWRGTDTQYF	TGTGCCAGCAGCGAACGGACAGAAGTGTGGCGCGGCACAGATACGCAGTATTTT
.	TRBV7-9	.	TRBJ2-3	CASSLSSRISDTQYF	TGTGCCAGCAGCTTATCGTCGCGAATTTCAGATACGCAGTATTTT
.	TRBV5-4	once	TRBJ2-3	CASSSRERDTQYF	TGTGCCAGCAGCTCCCGGGAGCGAGATACGCAGTATTTT
.	TRBV5-5	.	TRBJ1-5	CASSPLDTGRGQPQHF	TGTGCCAGCAGCCCACTTGATACGGGGAGGGGTCAGCCCCAGCATTTT
TRBD1	TRBV7-9	.	TRBJ1-4	CASSLPPGQGSQKLFF	TGTGCCAGCAGCTTACCCCCAGGACAGGGGAGCCAAAAACTGTTTTTT
.	TRBV27	once	TRBJ2-7	CASSLRGSYEQYF	TGTGCCAGCAGTCTAAGGGGTTCCTACGAGCAGTACTTC
TRBD1	TRBV7-9	.	TRBJ2-5	CASSFADRAPQETQYF	TGTGCCAGCAGCTTCGCCGACAGGGCCCCTCAAGAGACCCAGTACTTC
TRBD1	TRBV19	.	TRBJ2-6	CASSNPTGGSGANVLTF	TGTGCCAGTAGTAACCCGACAGGGGGCTCTGGGGCCAACGTCCTGACTTTC
TRBD1	TRBV2	.	TRBJ1-2	CASSSNRDSYGYTF	TGTGCCAGCAGTAGCAACCGGGACAGCTATGGCTACACCTTC
.	TRBV7-9	once	TRBJ2-4	CATWSRDTSADIQYF	TGTGCCACCTGGTCCCGGGACACCTCTGCGGACATTCAGTACTTC
TRBD1	TRBV28	.	TRBJ2-6	CASSVLGTGGISGANVLTF	TGTGCCAGCAGTGTACTCGGGACAGGGGGAATCTCTGGGGCCAACGTCCTGACTTTC
.	TRBV5-1	.	TRBJ2-1	CASRWGLAAGEQFF	TGCGCCAGCAGGTGGGGACTTGCCGCTGGAGAGCAGTTCTTC
TRBD1	TRBV4-3	.	TRBJ1-1	CASSQGQGRNTEAFF	TGCGCCAGCAGCCAAGGACAGGGAAGGAACACTGAAGCTTTCTTT
TRBD1	TRBV2	once	TRBJ1-5	CASSTEQGADQPQHF	TGTGCCAGCAGTACCGAACAGGGGGCGGATCAGCCCCAGCATTTT
.	TRBV14	.	TRBJ1-2	CASSQRNWGYTF	TGTGCCAGCAGCCAAAGAAATTGGGGCTACACCTTC
TRBD1	TRBV7-9	.	TRBJ2-1	CASSGTGGYNEQFF	TGTGCCAGCAGCGGGACAGGGGGCTACAATGAGCAGTTCTTC
TRBD2	TRBV5-1	.	TRBJ2-4	CASSLAPPGLAGNIAKNIQYF	TGCGCCAGCAGCTTGGCCCCCCCGGGACTAGCGGGAAATATAGCCAAAAACATTCAGTACTTC
.	TRBV28	.	TRBJ2-6	CASSRRGGAGANVLTF	TGTGCCAGCAGTCGTAGGGGGGGAGCTGGGGCCAACGTCCTGACTTTC
.	TRBV15	.	TRBJ1-4	CATSRGVFEEKLFF	TGTGCCACCAGCAGAGGGGTTTTCGAGGAAAAACTGTTTTTT
.	TRBV19	.	TRBJ1-2	CASSMYEGSYGYTF	TGTGCCAGTAGTATGTATGAGGGGTCCTATGGCTACACCTTC
TRBD1	TRBV27	.	TRBJ1-4	CASSAGTGNEKLFF	TGTGCCAGCAGTGCCGGGACAGGGAATGAAAAACTGTTTTTT
TRBD1	TRBV5-5	.	TRBJ1-4	CASSLQGVEEKLFF	TGTGCCAGCAGCCTCCAGGGGGTGGAAGAAAAACTGTTTTTT
.	TRBV5-5	.	TRBJ2-1	CASSQGPNEQFF	TGTGCCAGCAGTCAGGGTCCCAATGAGCAGTTCTTC
TRBD1	TRBV14	once	TRBJ2-1	CASSQRQGLGNEQFF	TGTGCCAGCAGCCAACGACAGGGTTTGGGCAATGAGCAGTTCTTC